These T cell receptor beta chains were read from a single sample in a study of T cell repertoires in cytomegalovirus infection. TCRdb re-analysed the reads in MiXCR, keeping a single row per CDR3 protein. The data hold tens of thousands of distinct CDR3 sequences, with 4% observed a single time. The sequenced sample was PBMCs. These receptors all come from a human donor in good health (CMV status not recorded). Some clones in this sample may be carry-over from other donors' samples. The CDR3 runs from the conserved cysteine through the conserved F or W. Fields, in order: V gene, D gene, J gene, clone size, CDR3 DNA, CDR3 protein. The D gene is left open where the match is weak. Rows give clone size only sometimes, using once, few, many, or a class for an expanded clone.

v_gene: TRBV11-3; d_gene: NA; j_gene: TRBJ2-1; abundance: many; CDR3nt: TGTGCCAGCACCGGTGGTTACAATGAGCAGTTCTTC; CDR3aa: CASTGGYNEQFF
v_gene: TRBV28; d_gene: TRBD1; j_gene: TRBJ1-3; abundance: many; CDR3nt: TGTGCCAGCAGCACGGGACAGGCGACTGGAAACACCATATATTTT; CDR3aa: CASSTGQATGNTIYF
v_gene: TRBV7-2; d_gene: TRBD1; j_gene: TRBJ2-7; abundance: many; CDR3nt: TGTGCCAGCAGCTTAGCGGGGACAGGACCCTACGAGCAGTACTTC; CDR3aa: CASSLAGTGPYEQYF
v_gene: TRBV7-7; d_gene: TRBD1; j_gene: TRBJ1-5; abundance: many; CDR3nt: TGTGCTAGCACAAATGGAGGACAGGCAAATCAGCCCCAGCATTTT; CDR3aa: CASTNGGQANQPQHF
v_gene: TRBV7-2; d_gene: NA; j_gene: TRBJ2-7; abundance: NA; CDR3nt: TGTGCCAGCAACTTAGTAGGGTACGAGCAGTACTTC; CDR3aa: CASNLVGYEQYF
v_gene: TRBV11-2; d_gene: NA; j_gene: TRBJ2-5; abundance: many; CDR3nt: TGTGCCAGCAGCTTAGATGTCCAGAAACAAGAGACCCAGTACTTC; CDR3aa: CASSLDVQKQETQYF
v_gene: TRBV5-1; d_gene: TRBD1; j_gene: TRBJ2-3; abundance: many; CDR3nt: TGCGCCAGCAGATTAAGGGACAGTTACACAGATACGCAGTATTTT; CDR3aa: CASRLRDSYTDTQYF
v_gene: TRBV7-2; d_gene: TRBD2; j_gene: TRBJ2-1; abundance: many; CDR3nt: TGTGCCAGCAGCTTAGAGCGGGGGAGGCACAATGAGCAGTTCTTC; CDR3aa: CASSLERGRHNEQFF
v_gene: TRBV15; d_gene: TRBD1; j_gene: TRBJ1-2; abundance: many; CDR3nt: TGTGCCACCAGCAGAGGGACAGGGGCCTATGGCTACACCTTC; CDR3aa: CATSRGTGAYGYTF
v_gene: TRBV28; d_gene: NA; j_gene: TRBJ2-7; abundance: many; CDR3nt: TGTGCCAGCGATGATCGACAGGCATCCACCTACGAGCAGTACTTC; CDR3aa: CASDDRQASTYEQYF
v_gene: TRBV7-8; d_gene: NA; j_gene: TRBJ1-5; abundance: many; CDR3nt: TGTGCCAGCAGCTTAGACGCCAGCTTAAATCAGCCCCAGCATTTT; CDR3aa: CASSLDASLNQPQHF
v_gene: TRBV28; d_gene: TRBD2; j_gene: TRBJ2-7; abundance: many; CDR3nt: TGTGCCAGCAGTTTCCCGGGGGAGGGCCGGCGGGAGCAGTACTTC; CDR3aa: CASSFPGEGRREQYF
v_gene: TRBV20-1; d_gene: NA; j_gene: TRBJ2-1; abundance: many; CDR3nt: TGCAGTGCTAGGGGACAGCGGGGGCGCAATGAGCAGTTCTTC; CDR3aa: CSARGQRGRNEQFF
v_gene: TRBV7-6; d_gene: NA; j_gene: TRBJ2-1; abundance: many; CDR3nt: TGTGCCAGCAGCTTATGGACAGACTACAATGAGCAGTTCTTC; CDR3aa: CASSLWTDYNEQFF
v_gene: TRBV7-2; d_gene: NA; j_gene: TRBJ2-7; abundance: many; CDR3nt: TGTGCCAGCAGCTTTCAGTCCAAACCGAGCCTTGAGCAGTACTTC; CDR3aa: CASSFQSKPSLEQYF
v_gene: TRBV6-1; d_gene: NA; j_gene: TRBJ1-1; abundance: many; CDR3nt: TGTGCCAGCGGGACCCAGGACGCAACTGGTTTT; CDR3aa: CASGTQDATGF
v_gene: TRBV12-3/TRBV12-4; d_gene: NA; j_gene: TRBJ1-2; abundance: many; CDR3nt: TGTGCCAGCAGTTTAGCACCGACTGCCGGGTATGGCTACACCTTC; CDR3aa: CASSLAPTAGYGYTF
v_gene: TRBV7-2; d_gene: TRBD1; j_gene: TRBJ1-2; abundance: NA; CDR3nt: TGTGCCAGCAGCTTAGAGAACAGGGGGCGCGCCTATGGCTACACCTTC; CDR3aa: CASSLENRGRAYGYTF
v_gene: TRBV6-1; d_gene: NA; j_gene: TRBJ1-2; abundance: many; CDR3nt: TGTGCCAGCAGCCGTAGTCGGCCATTTACTAACTATGGCTACACCTTC; CDR3aa: CASSRSRPFTNYGYTF
v_gene: TRBV7-8; d_gene: NA; j_gene: TRBJ2-7; abundance: many; CDR3nt: TGTGCCAGCAGCTTAGACGCCACCTCCTACGAGCAGTACTTC; CDR3aa: CASSLDATSYEQYF
v_gene: TRBV6-8; d_gene: TRBD2; j_gene: TRBJ2-7; abundance: many; CDR3nt: TGTGCCAGCAGTGCTCCCGGGACTAGCAGCTACGAGCAGTACTTC; CDR3aa: CASSAPGTSSYEQYF
v_gene: TRBV7-3; d_gene: NA; j_gene: TRBJ2-3; abundance: many; CDR3nt: NA; CDR3aa: CASSFGPGRTDTQYF
v_gene: TRBV28; d_gene: NA; j_gene: TRBJ1-2; abundance: many; CDR3nt: TGTGCCAGCAGAGGGGGGCCCTATGGCTACACCTTC; CDR3aa: CASRGGPYGYTF
v_gene: TRBV2; d_gene: TRBD1; j_gene: TRBJ1-1; abundance: many; CDR3nt: TGTGCCAGCACGTGGGACAGGGAGGATCTTCGGGGGAACACTGAAGCTTTCTTT; CDR3aa: CASTWDREDLRGNTEAFF
v_gene: TRBV20-1; d_gene: TRBD2; j_gene: TRBJ2-3; abundance: many; CDR3nt: TGCAGTGCTAGAGCCGGGACTAGTCAGTATACGCAGTATTTT; CDR3aa: CSARAGTSQYTQYF
v_gene: TRBV28; d_gene: NA; j_gene: TRBJ2-7; abundance: many; CDR3nt: TGTGCCAGCAGTTTAATGGGGTACGAGCAGTACTTC; CDR3aa: CASSLMGYEQYF
v_gene: TRBV6-1; d_gene: TRBD2; j_gene: TRBJ2-5; abundance: many; CDR3nt: TGTGCCAGCACGGCTAGCGGGGTCGGAGAGACCCAGTACTTC; CDR3aa: CASTASGVGETQYF
v_gene: TRBV7-2; d_gene: TRBD2; j_gene: TRBJ2-1; abundance: many; CDR3nt: TGTGCCAGCAGCCCCGGCCGACTAGCGGGAGGACACTACAATGAGCAGTTCTTC; CDR3aa: CASSPGRLAGGHYNEQFF
v_gene: TRBV7-9; d_gene: NA; j_gene: TRBJ1-2; abundance: many; CDR3nt: TGTGCCAGCAGAGAGTACGGGGGCGGACCTAACTATGGCTACACCTTC; CDR3aa: CASREYGGGPNYGYTF
v_gene: TRBV7-3; d_gene: NA; j_gene: TRBJ1-4; abundance: many; CDR3nt: TGTGCCAGCAGCTCGCCCAGGGCTGCAACTAATGAAAAACTGTTTTTT; CDR3aa: CASSSPRAATNEKLFF
v_gene: TRBV7-9; d_gene: NA; j_gene: TRBJ2-1; abundance: few; CDR3nt: TGTGCCAGCAGCTCAGGACTGGGCTCCTACAATGAGCAGTTCTTC; CDR3aa: CASSSGLGSYNEQFF
v_gene: TRBV11-2; d_gene: TRBD1; j_gene: TRBJ2-3; abundance: many; CDR3nt: TGTGCCTCACGCACTCGCGGGACAGGGGGGACCACAGATACGCAGTATTTT; CDR3aa: CASRTRGTGGTTDTQYF
v_gene: TRBV6-2/TRBV6-3; d_gene: NA; j_gene: TRBJ2-1; abundance: many; CDR3nt: TGTGCCAGCAGTTACTCGACGAGTTCGGAGCAGTTCTTC; CDR3aa: CASSYSTSSEQFF
v_gene: TRBV7-2; d_gene: NA; j_gene: TRBJ1-1; abundance: many; CDR3nt: TGTGCCAGCAGCTCAAGGACGGGGAGCACTGAAGCTTTCTTT; CDR3aa: CASSSRTGSTEAFF
v_gene: TRBV7-2; d_gene: NA; j_gene: TRBJ2-3; abundance: many; CDR3nt: TGTGCCAGCAGCTTGGGCGGGAAAGATACGCAGTATTTT; CDR3aa: CASSLGGKDTQYF
v_gene: TRBV7-7; d_gene: TRBD1; j_gene: TRBJ2-7; abundance: many; CDR3nt: TGTGCTAGCAGCTTACGGGACAGGGGCAACGAGCAGTACTTC; CDR3aa: CASSLRDRGNEQYF
v_gene: TRBV28; d_gene: TRBD1; j_gene: TRBJ1-3; abundance: many; CDR3nt: TGTGCCAGCAGTTTCGGCTGGACAGGGAGATCAAACACCATATATTTT; CDR3aa: CASSFGWTGRSNTIYF
v_gene: TRBV29-1; d_gene: NA; j_gene: TRBJ1-1; abundance: many; CDR3nt: TGCAGCTCAAATTGGGGGGCTGAAGCTTTCTTT; CDR3aa: CSSNWGAEAFF
v_gene: TRBV7-9; d_gene: NA; j_gene: TRBJ2-6; abundance: many; CDR3nt: TGTGCCAGCAGCTTTCTGCGGACTGGGGCCAACGTCCTGACTTTC; CDR3aa: CASSFLRTGANVLTF
v_gene: TRBV29-1; d_gene: NA; j_gene: TRBJ2-7; abundance: many; CDR3nt: TGCAGCGTTGGACAGGCGTACGAGCAGTACTTC; CDR3aa: CSVGQAYEQYF
v_gene: TRBV7-6; d_gene: TRBD2; j_gene: TRBJ2-5; abundance: few; CDR3nt: TGTGCCAGCAGCTTAGTCCTAGCGGTACAAGAGACCCAGTACTTC; CDR3aa: CASSLVLAVQETQYF
v_gene: TRBV7-8; d_gene: NA; j_gene: TRBJ2-7; abundance: many; CDR3nt: TGTGCCAGCAGCTATCCGGGCCCTCCTCGGGAAGAGCAGTACTTC; CDR3aa: CASSYPGPPREEQYF
v_gene: TRBV11-2; d_gene: NA; j_gene: TRBJ1-2; abundance: few; CDR3nt: TGTGCCAGCAGCTTAGTAGCCGGAAACGGCTACACCTTC; CDR3aa: CASSLVAGNGYTF
v_gene: TRBV7-8; d_gene: TRBD1; j_gene: TRBJ2-5; abundance: NA; CDR3nt: TGTGCCAGCAGCCGCCTTGGGACAGGCCAAGAGACCCAGTACTTC; CDR3aa: CASSRLGTGQETQYF
v_gene: TRBV19; d_gene: NA; j_gene: TRBJ1-1; abundance: many; CDR3nt: TGTGCCAGTAGCCGCAGGGGAGAAGCTTTCTTT; CDR3aa: CASSRRGEAFF
v_gene: TRBV7-2; d_gene: NA; j_gene: TRBJ2-5; abundance: many; CDR3nt: TGTGCCAGCAGCCAATCCACTAGGTTCGTCGAGACCCAGTACTTC; CDR3aa: CASSQSTRFVETQYF
v_gene: TRBV4-2; d_gene: NA; j_gene: TRBJ2-2; abundance: many; CDR3nt: TGTGCCAGCTCTAATCCTGGCAGTAACACCGGGGAGCTGTTTTTT; CDR3aa: CASSNPGSNTGELFF
v_gene: TRBV7-6; d_gene: TRBD1; j_gene: TRBJ1-2; abundance: many; CDR3nt: TGTGCCAGCAGCTTACCCGCGGGACAGGGAATAAACTATGGCTACACCTTC; CDR3aa: CASSLPAGQGINYGYTF
v_gene: TRBV7-2; d_gene: TRBD2; j_gene: TRBJ2-1; abundance: many; CDR3nt: TGTGCCAGCAGCTTGCAGCGGGGGGGGAGGAATGAGCAGTTCTTC; CDR3aa: CASSLQRGGRNEQFF
v_gene: TRBV5-1; d_gene: NA; j_gene: TRBJ2-7; abundance: many; CDR3nt: TGCGCCAGCAGCTTGGAAGGGACACCCCTCAAGCAGTACTTC; CDR3aa: CASSLEGTPLKQYF
v_gene: TRBV7-9; d_gene: NA; j_gene: TRBJ1-2; abundance: many; CDR3nt: TGTGCCAGCAGTTCGAGCAGTCTTTATGGCTACACCTTC; CDR3aa: CASSSSSLYGYTF
v_gene: TRBV7-2; d_gene: NA; j_gene: TRBJ2-7; abundance: many; CDR3nt: TGTGCCAGCAGCCACGGTTGGTCCTACGAGCAGTACTTC; CDR3aa: CASSHGWSYEQYF
v_gene: TRBV28; d_gene: NA; j_gene: TRBJ2-7; abundance: many; CDR3nt: TGTGCCAGCAGTCGTCCCGGGACGGGCTCCTACGAGCAGTACTTC; CDR3aa: CASSRPGTGSYEQYF
v_gene: TRBV27; d_gene: TRBD2; j_gene: TRBJ2-2; abundance: many; CDR3nt: TGTGCCAGCAGTTTCCGGACTAGCCTCGGGGAGCTGTTTTTT; CDR3aa: CASSFRTSLGELFF
v_gene: TRBV11-3; d_gene: TRBD2; j_gene: TRBJ2-3; abundance: few; CDR3nt: TGTGCCAGCAGCTTAGGATCGACTAGCGGGGGGGAGACGCAGTATTTT; CDR3aa: CASSLGSTSGGETQYF
v_gene: TRBV19; d_gene: NA; j_gene: TRBJ2-1; abundance: many; CDR3nt: TGTGCCAGTAGTATTTACGGCTCCTACAATGAGCAGTTCTTC; CDR3aa: CASSIYGSYNEQFF
v_gene: TRBV7-2; d_gene: NA; j_gene: TRBJ2-3; abundance: many; CDR3nt: TGTGCCAGCAGCTCGGGGGCCGGGGGATACACAGATACGCAGTATTTT; CDR3aa: CASSSGAGGYTDTQYF
v_gene: TRBV6-5; d_gene: TRBD1; j_gene: TRBJ1-2; abundance: many; CDR3nt: TGTGCCAGCAGTTACCGGACAGGGCCCTATGGCTACACCTTC; CDR3aa: CASSYRTGPYGYTF